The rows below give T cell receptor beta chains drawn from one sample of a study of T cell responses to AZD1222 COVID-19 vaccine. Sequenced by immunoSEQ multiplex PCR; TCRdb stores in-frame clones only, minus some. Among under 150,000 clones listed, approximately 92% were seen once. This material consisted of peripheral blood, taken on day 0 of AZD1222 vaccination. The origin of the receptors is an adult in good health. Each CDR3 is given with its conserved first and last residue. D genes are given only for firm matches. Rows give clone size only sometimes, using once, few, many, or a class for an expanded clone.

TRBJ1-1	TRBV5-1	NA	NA	TGCGCCAGCAGCCGCGGAGCCTTGAACACTGAAGCTTTCTTT	CASSRGALNTEAFF
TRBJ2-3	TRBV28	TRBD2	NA	TGTGCCAGCAGTTTGGTAGCGGGAGGGTTGAGCACAGATACGCAGTATTTT	CASSLVAGGLSTDTQYF
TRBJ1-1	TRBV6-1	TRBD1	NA	TGTGCCAGCAGTGAATCGTGGAGGGGGCGGAACACTGAAGCTTTCTTT	CASSESWRGRNTEAFF
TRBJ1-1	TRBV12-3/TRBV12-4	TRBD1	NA	TGTGCCAGCAGTCGATCCCAGGGGGCTCGAGCTTTCTTT	CASSRSQGARAFF
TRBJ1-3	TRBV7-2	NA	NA	TGTGCCAGCAGTCCGTTACAACGGACAGCTGGAAACACCATATATTTT	CASSPLQRTAGNTIYF
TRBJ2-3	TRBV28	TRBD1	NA	TGTGCCAGCAGTCCCTACGATTTGGGACAGAATACAGATACGCAGTATTTT	CASSPYDLGQNTDTQYF
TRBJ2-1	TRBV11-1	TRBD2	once	TGTGCCAGCAGCCCGCCGGGACTAGCCTCCTACAATGAGCAGTTCTTC	CASSPPGLASYNEQFF
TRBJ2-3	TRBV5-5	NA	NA	TGTGCCAGCAGCTTGTACCTCAGGAACGGAGATACGCAGTATTTT	CASSLYLRNGDTQYF
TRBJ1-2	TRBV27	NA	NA	TGTGCCAGCAGTCCGGGACTCCAAACTAGGGGCTACACCTTC	CASSPGLQTRGYTF
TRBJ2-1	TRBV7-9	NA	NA	TGTGCCAGCAGCACCCGGGACTTCGGGGAGTTCTTC	CASSTRDFGEFF
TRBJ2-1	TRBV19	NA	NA	TGTGCCAGTAGGAGGGGCGACGGTTTAGGGTACAATGAGCAGTTCTTC	CASRRGDGLGYNEQFF
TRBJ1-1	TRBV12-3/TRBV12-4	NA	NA	TGTGCCAGCAGTTCGGGGGGCTCACGTCCGGCTTTCTTT	CASSSGGSRPAFF
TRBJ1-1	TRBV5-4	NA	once	TGTGCCAGCAGCCAAATATTGACAGGTCCAAAGGGAACTGAAGCTTTCTTT	CASSQILTGPKGTEAFF
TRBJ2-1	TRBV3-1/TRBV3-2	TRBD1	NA	TGTGCCAGCAGCCCTCAATGGGACAGCCAGTACAATGAGCAGTTCTTC	CASSPQWDSQYNEQFF
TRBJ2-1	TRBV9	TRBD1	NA	TGTGCCAGCAGCGGTGATTCCGGGACAGGGGGACGGAATGAGCAGTTCTTC	CASSGDSGTGGRNEQFF
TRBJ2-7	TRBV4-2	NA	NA	TGTGCCAGCAGCCAAGACCCCAGTCGCTCCTACGAGCAGTACTTC	CASSQDPSRSYEQYF
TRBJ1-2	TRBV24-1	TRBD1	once	TGTGCCACCAGTGATAGGGGACAGGGTCGAGCTAACTATGGCTACACCTTC	CATSDRGQGRANYGYTF
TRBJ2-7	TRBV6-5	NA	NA	TGTGCCAGCAGTTACGGGGAATCCCGCTACGAGCAGTACTTC	CASSYGESRYEQYF
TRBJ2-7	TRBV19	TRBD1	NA	TGTGCCAGTAGTGCGAGGACAGGGAACTACGAGCAGTACTTC	CASSARTGNYEQYF
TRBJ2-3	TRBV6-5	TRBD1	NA	TGTGCCAGCAGTTACGGGGACAGGGGGCTGCAGTATTTT	CASSYGDRGLQYF
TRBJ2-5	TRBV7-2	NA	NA	TGTGCCAGCAGCTCTACCCGACAGCAAGAGACCCAGTACTTC	CASSSTRQQETQYF
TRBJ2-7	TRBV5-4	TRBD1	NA	TGTGCCAGCAGCTTGCCGGGACAGCTGACCTACGAGCAGTACTTC	CASSLPGQLTYEQYF
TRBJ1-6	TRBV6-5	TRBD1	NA	TGTGCCAGCAGTTATCAGACAGGGGATAGATCCACCCTCCACTTT	CASSYQTGDRSTLHF
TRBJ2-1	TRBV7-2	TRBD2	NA	TGTGCCAGCAGATTTAGCGGGACCTCCTACAATGAGCAGTTCTTC	CASRFSGTSYNEQFF
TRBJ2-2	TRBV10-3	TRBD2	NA	TGTGCCATCAGCAAATCCCCTACTAGCGGGGGCACCGGGGAGCTGTTTTTT	CAISKSPTSGGTGELFF
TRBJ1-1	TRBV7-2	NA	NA	TGTGCCAGCAGCTTCGTGGGGGCTCACACTGAAGCTTTCTTT	CASSFVGAHTEAFF
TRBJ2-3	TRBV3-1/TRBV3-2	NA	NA	TGTGCCAGCAGCCAAGTCTCGGGGTGGGCAGATACGCAGTATTTT	CASSQVSGWADTQYF
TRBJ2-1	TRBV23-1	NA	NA	TGCGCCTCTCCTAAGGGAGGTGCCTACAATGAGCAGTTCTTC	CASPKGGAYNEQFF
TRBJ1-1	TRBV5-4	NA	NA	TGTGCCAGCAGCTTCGACAGGAACACTGAAGCTTTCTTT	CASSFDRNTEAFF
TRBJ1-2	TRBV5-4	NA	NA	TGTGCCAGCAGCTTGGGCGACACCGGGGGGTATGGCTACACCTTC	CASSLGDTGGYGYTF
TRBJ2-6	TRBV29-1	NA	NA	TGCAGCGTTGGGGACGGCGCCAACGTCCTGACTTTC	CSVGDGANVLTF
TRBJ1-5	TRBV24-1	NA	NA	TGTGCCACCAGTGACCAGAATCAGCCCCAGCATTTT	CATSDQNQPQHF
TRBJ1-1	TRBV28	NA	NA	TGTGCCAGCAGTTTACGAGTGGCCAGAACTGAAGCTTTCTTT	CASSLRVARTEAFF
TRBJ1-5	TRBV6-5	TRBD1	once	TGTGCCAGCCTTCAGGGGGCTTTCAATCAGCCCCAGCATTTT	CASLQGAFNQPQHF
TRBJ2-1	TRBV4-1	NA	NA	TGCGCCAGCCTAGATATTGGGAGACGGCGAGGGAATGAGCAGTTCTTC	CASLDIGRRRGNEQFF
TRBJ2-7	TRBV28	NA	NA	TGTGCCAGCAGTATCGGGAGTACCTACGAGCAGTACTTC	CASSIGSTYEQYF
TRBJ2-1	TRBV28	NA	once	TGTGCCAGCAGTCTCCCTATGAGAAATGAGCAGTTCTTC	CASSLPMRNEQFF
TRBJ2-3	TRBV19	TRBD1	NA	TGTGCCAGTAGTGTTAGGGGGCCTAGCACAGATACGCAGTATTTT	CASSVRGPSTDTQYF